The present TCR beta chain was sequenced within a study of T-cell reconstitution after alpha-beta-depleted transplantation in children. V dropped 7 bases and J dropped 6; count of bases not matched to a gene: 5. The CDR3 loop spans 12 amino acids. Germline-derived CDR1 and CDR2 are SQVTM and ANQGSEA. This clonotype was detected ten times or more. The antigen is not known. It was with unique molecular identifiers that the TCRbeta library was prepared. TCRdb processed the PCR reads anew with MiXCR; each CDR3 protein has one entry. This sample carries about 32,000 distinct CDR3 sequences, about 7% of them seen once, and the ten largest clones take more than 25%. Study-wide results and limits: Roughly two months post-transplant, alpha-beta T cells reportedly originated from several hundred graft clones that had expanded.

This receptor was taken from a child under two years old who had a stem cell transplant for acute myeloid leukemia, so the T cells may come from the graft donor. The chain joins TRBV29-1 to TRBJ2-1, with 8 bases aligning to TRBD1. The material sequenced was peripheral blood, taken 60 days after TCRalphabeta/CD19-depleted stem cell transplant. CDR3 sequence (DNA): TGCAGCGGACAGGGGCGAGGCAATGAGCAGTTCTTC. This codes for CSGQGRGNEQFF.